Each of the 12 T cell receptor beta chains below was sequenced from the same sample in a study of cytomegalovirus exposure and HLA in healthy donors. 13 Jbeta primers and 60 Vbeta primers were used for the PCR. Assay used: immunoSEQ multiplex PCR; TCRdb lists only in-frame clones, some missing. The sample consists of some 170,000 clones, about four fifths of them appearing once. Sequenced sample: PBMCs. These receptors were collected from a woman aged 18-29 years in good health and CMV-seropositive.

The J gene is TRBJ2-7, the V gene TRBV11-2, with 11 bases fitting TRBD2. Germline CDR1 reads SGHAT; CDR2 reads FQNNGV. With 3 bases clipped from V and 5 bases from J, the junction kept 3 bases outside the gene matches. The CDR3 sequence is 14 residues long. CDR3 in amino acids: CASSFSGGAHEQYF. In DNA form, the CDR3 reads TGTGCCAGCAGCTTTAGCGGGGGGGCCCACGAGCAGTACTTC.

The chain couples TRBV5-1 to TRBJ2-5; 10 nucleotides match TRBD1. The V gene end was trimmed by 1 base and the J gene end by 4 bases; junction bases not matched to a gene: 7. Germline CDR1 and CDR2: SGHRS and YFSETQ. The CDR3 has 16 amino acids. The CDR3 DNA sequence: TGCGCCAGCAGCTTGAATCCCGGGACAGGGGTAGAGACCCAGTACTTC. Amino acid sequence: CASSLNPGTGVETQYF.

This CDR3 reads CASSQDRFRDRLYNEQFF. For the CDR3, the DNA is TGCGCCAGCAGCCAAGATCGTTTCCGGGACAGGCTATACAATGAGCAGTTCTTC. This chain uses TRBV4-1 with TRBJ2-1; 8 bases map to TRBD1. The CDR3 spans 18 residues. V shed 0 bases and J 4 bases; nucleotides not matched to a gene: 11. Looked up from germline, CDR1 is MGHRA and CDR2 is YSYEKL.

The genes are TRBV9 and TRBJ2-2, with TRBD2 as a possible D gene (6 bases). There are 14 residues in the CDR3. Germline CDR1 SGDLS, CDR2 YYNGEE. The ends were cut back, 4 bases at V and 4 bases at J, with 11 bases in the middle. The CDR3 coding sequence is TGTGCCAGCAGCCCCACTAGCTCCACCGGGGAGCTGTTTTTT. Residues: CASSPTSSTGELFF.

The chain employs TRBV19 and TRBJ2-5, with 8 bases aligning to TRBD2. V was pared by 5 bases and J by 6 bases, with 14 bases of the junction left unmatched. Per germline, CDR1 LNHDA and CDR2 SQIVND (reference sequence). The CDR3 contains 16 residues. CDR3 region: CASSPRVGSGAQTQYF. CDR3 sequence (DNA): TGTGCCAGTAGTCCCCGAGTGGGTAGCGGGGCTCAGACCCAGTACTTC.

V gene TRBV7-9 combines with J gene TRBJ1-1; 7 positions agree with TRBD1. The CDR3 is made up of 18 amino acids. Germline trimming cut 1 base from V and 0 bases from J; bases unmatched to any gene: 11. Germline-derived CDR1 and CDR2 are SEHNR and FQNEAQ (reference sequence). DNA of the CDR3: TGTGCCAGCAGCTTAGTAAGGGGGCGACAACTGATGAACACTGAAGCTTTCTTT. Translation: CASSLVRGRQLMNTEAFF. The whole variable domain, filled in from reference TRBV7-9 and TRBJ1-1, reads DTGVSQNPRHKITKRGQNVTFRCDPISEHNRLYWYRQTLGQGPEFLTYFQNEAQLEKSRLLSDRFSAERPKGSFSTLEIQRTEQGDSAMYLCASSLVRGRQLMNTEAFFGQGTRLTVV.

This clone was seen more than once but under ten times. This sequence joins TRBV10-3 and TRBJ2-7; 7 positions match TRBD1. The CDR3 length is 14 residues. J gave up 4 bases and V 2 bases, and 5 bases lay outside the gene matches. Germline V gene lookup returns CDR1 ENHRY and CDR2 SYGVKD. The CDR3, as DNA: TGTGCCATCAGTGAGACTGGGACAGTGTACGAGCAGTACTTC. Translating gives CAISETGTVYEQYF.

The rearrangement links TRBV7-9 to TRBJ2-1; 7 nucleotides match TRBD1. The CDR3 has 14 residues. Germline V lookup: CDR1 SEHNR, CDR2 FQNEAQ (reference sequence). V lost 4 bases, J lost 8 bases, and 8 bases stayed unmatched. CDR3 DNA: TGTGCCAGCAGCTCACGGACAGGTCCCCATGAGCAGTTCTTC. This codes for CASSSRTGPHEQFF.

The J gene is TRBJ2-1, the V gene TRBV11-2, with D perhaps matching TRBD1 (5 bases). V lost 0 bases, J lost 12 bases, and 12 bases lay in between. Looked up from germline, CDR1 is SGHAT and CDR2 is FQNNGV. The CDR3 is 13 amino acids. The CDR3 DNA is TGTGCCAGCAGCTTAGATCCAGGGCCTAGGCAGTTCTTC. It encodes CASSLDPGPRQFF. Together with reference TRBV11-2 and TRBJ2-1, the CDR3 gives the full variable domain: EAGVAQSPRYKIIEKRQSVAFWCNPISGHATLYWYQQILGQGPKLLIQFQNNGVVDDSQLPKDRFSAERLKGVDSTLKIQPAKLEDSAVYLCASSLDPGPRQFFGPGTRLTVL.

The chain is built from TRBV6-6 and TRBJ2-3, with D maybe TRBD1 (6 bases). The CDR3 consists of 16 residues. V dropped 0 bases and J dropped 2 bases, with 12 bases sitting between them. Germline lookup yields CDR1 MNHNY and CDR2 SVGAGI (reference sequence). CDR3 in amino acids: CASSYSGGQHTDTQYF. The CDR3 nucleotides read TGTGCCAGCAGTTACTCGGGTGGACAGCACACAGATACGCAGTATTTT.

This clone appeared a single time. The V and J genes are TRBV13 and TRBJ1-5; the D is unclear. Trimming removed 3 bases from V and 0 bases from J, with 6 bases in between. The CDR3 loop spans 14 amino acids. The germline V gene has CDR1 PRHDT and CDR2 FYEKMQ (reference sequence). CDR3: CASSFSVSNQPQHF. The CDR3 DNA is TGTGCCAGCAGCTTCTCGGTTAGCAATCAGCCCCAGCATTTT.

The chain couples TRBV5-4 to TRBJ1-2; 7 positions match TRBD1. CDR3 length: 16 amino acids. J lost 4 bases, V lost 0 bases, and 9 bases had no gene match. Germline-derived CDR1 and CDR2 are SGHNT and YYREEE (reference sequence). CDR3 amino acids: CASSLGTGGGPYGYTF. CDR3 bases: TGTGCCAGCAGCTTGGGGACAGGTGGGGGGCCCTATGGCTACACCTTC.